Below are 15 T cell receptor beta chains sequenced from a single sample in a study of radiotherapy plus CTLA-4 blockade in lung cancer. TCRdb's copy holds only in-frame clones and misses some; the assay was immunoSEQ multiplex PCR. The sample consists of 75,000 to 100,000 clones, approximately 86% of them appearing once. Source: peripheral blood, taken from a patient treated with radiotherapy plus ipilimumab. The origin of the receptors is a human donor with non-small cell lung cancer that progressed on radiotherapy plus ipilimumab.

The J gene is TRBJ2-1, the V gene TRBV6-1, with 7 bases matching TRBD1. Germline V gene sequence: CDR1 MNHNS, CDR2 SASEGT. V shed 4 bases and J 0 bases; nucleotides not matched to a gene: 6. The CDR3 covers 16 residues. This CDR3 reads CASSGTPGGSYNEQFF. The DNA for the CDR3 is TGTGCCAGCAGTGGGACGCCAGGGGGCTCCTACAATGAGCAGTTCTTC.

This rearrangement joins TRBV5-1 to TRBJ1-5, with D unclear. Deletions cut 7 bases from V and 4 bases from J, with 12 bases between. The length of the CDR3 is 13 residues. CDR1 SGHRS and CDR2 YFSETQ come from the germline V gene. The CDR3 region has the DNA TGCGCCAGCGCAGAGGCAGTGAATCAGCCCCAGCATTTT. Amino acid sequence: CASAEAVNQPQHF.

This clone was counted a few times. This chain uses TRBV18 with TRBJ2-7, with a weak D call TRBD1 (6 bases). V lost 6 bases, J lost 6 bases, and 15 bases lay in between. CDR1 KGHSH and CDR2 LQKENI come from the germline V gene. This CDR3 region has 13 residues. The CDR3 reads CASSLGQGLEQYF. In DNA form, the CDR3 reads TGTGCCAGCTCGCTCGGGCAGGGGCTCGAGCAGTACTTC.

The chain uses TRBV28 and TRBJ2-3, with TRBD1 as a possible D gene (6 bases). V was clipped by 6 bases and J by 0 bases, with 10 bases between them. The CDR3 totals 14 residues. CDR1 and CDR2 from the germline V gene are MDHEN and SYDVKM. CDR3: CASRQGISTDTQYF. The CDR3, as DNA: TGTGCCAGCAGACAGGGTATTAGCACAGATACGCAGTATTTT.

This chain links TRBV7-9 with TRBJ2-7; 8 bases match TRBD2. There are 16 residues in the CDR3. V gave up 0 bases and J gave up 0 bases; unmatched junction bases: 4. From germline, CDR1 is SEHNR and CDR2 FQNEAQ (reference sequence). Written as DNA, the CDR3 is TGTGCCAGCAGCTTAGCCCTAGCGGGCCGCTCCTACGAGCAGTACTTC. It specifies CASSLALAGRSYEQYF.

In regard to this clone: At the DNA level, this CDR3 is encoded by other sequences in the same sample as well. The J gene is TRBJ2-7, the V gene TRBV5-6; perhaps D is TRBD1 or TRBD2 (7 bases each). The ends were cut back, 4 bases at V and 3 bases at J, with 17 bases in the middle. Germline CDR1 reads SGHDT; CDR2 reads YYEEEE. The CDR3 runs 15 residues. The CDR3 region has the DNA TGTGCCAGCAGCGGGGGGGGAGGGGGCGGCTACGAGCAGTACTTC. Residues: CASSGGGGGGYEQYF.

The chain carries TRBV6-1 and TRBJ1-1; unclear D gene. V was pared by 4 bases and J by 11 bases, with 20 bases between. CDR1 and CDR2 from the germline V gene are MNHNS and SASEGT. CDR3 length equals 14 residues. CDR3 loop: CASSVKFLVSLAFF. The CDR3 DNA reads as TGTGCCAGCAGTGTTAAGTTCTTGGTGTCTTTGGCTTTCTTT.

V gene TRBV7-9 combines with J gene TRBJ2-7; 8 bases align to TRBD1. The J segment lost 3 bases and the V segment lost 0 bases, leaving 10 bases of the junction unmatched. The CDR3 spans 17 residues. Germline V gene data show CDR1 as SEHNR and CDR2 as FQNEAQ (reference sequence). CDR3 region: CASSLANPGGAVYEQYF. The DNA for the CDR3 is TGTGCCAGCAGCTTAGCGAACCCAGGGGGCGCCGTCTACGAGCAGTACTTC.

This clone showed up just a few times. The same CDR3 can be traced to other DNA sequences in this sample. The rearrangement joins TRBV18 to TRBJ2-7; D is unresolved. Trimming cost V 3 bases and J 0 bases, with 3 bases left between them. Looked up from germline, CDR1 is KGHSH and CDR2 is LQKENI. The CDR3 is 12 amino acids. CDR3 DNA sequence: TGTGCCAGCTCACCTTCCTCCTACGAGCAGTACTTC. Encoded protein: CASSPSSYEQYF.

This clone was picked up one time. The genes are TRBV6-1 and TRBJ2-3; weak D call: TRBD2 (6 bases). Trimming cost V 4 bases and J 3 bases, with 14 bases left between them. Germline V gene lookup returns CDR1 MNHNS and CDR2 SASEGT. This CDR3 contains 15 residues. The CDR3 DNA follows: TGTGCCAGCAGTGGGGGGGAGTATAGGACAGATACGCAGTATTTT. Translation gives CASSGGEYRTDTQYF.

This clone was counted a single time. This chain connects TRBV19 to TRBJ1-2; D unclear. From germline, CDR1 is LNHDA and CDR2 SQIVND (reference sequence). V lost 6 bases and J 5 bases, leaving 16 bases between the germline ends. The CDR3 contains 14 residues. CDR3 residues: CASRAGGNRYGYTF. CDR3 sequence (DNA): TGTGCCAGTAGGGCAGGAGGGAATAGGTATGGCTACACCTTC. The full variable domain, rest sourced from reference TRBV19 and TRBJ1-2, is DGGITQSPKYLFRKEGQNVTLSCEQNLNHDAMYWYRQDPGQGLRLIYYSQIVNDFQKGDIAEGYSVSREKKESFPLTVTSAQKNPTAFYLCASRAGGNRYGYTFGSGTRLTVV.

About this clone itself: Germline and junction disagree at one end, which may indicate a read error. Other DNA sequences in the same sample also yield this CDR3. V is TRBV5-6 and J is TRBJ1-1; D perhaps matches TRBD1 (5 bases). Per the germline V gene, CDR1 is SGHDT and CDR2 is YYEEEE. The CDR3 is made up of 13 amino acids. The CDR3 sequence is CASSFTGTTEAFF. The DNA of the CDR3 is TGTGCCAGCAGTTTTACGGGGACCACTGAAGCCTTCTTT.

This chain joins TRBV19 and TRBJ2-1; 9 bases align to TRBD2. The CDR3 spans 16 residues. CDR1 and CDR2 from the germline V gene are LNHDA and SQIVND (reference sequence). The ends lost 5 bases at V and 3 bases at J; junction bases unmatched: 8. The DNA of the CDR3 is TGTGCCAGTAGTCCAAGCGGACTAGCGAGCTACAATGAGCAGTTCTTC. Amino acid sequence: CASSPSGLASYNEQFF.

J is TRBJ2-3 and V is TRBV2; tentatively, D is TRBD1 or TRBD2 (6 bases each). This CDR3 has 11 residues. V was shortened by 6 bases and J by 11 bases, with 12 bases between the two germline ends. In germline, CDR1 is SNHLY, CDR2 FYNNEI. The CDR3 is CASRQKGGQYF. The CDR3 region has the DNA TGTGCCAGCAGACAAAAGGGGGGGCAGTATTTT.

This clone was seen just once. J is TRBJ1-2 and V is TRBV18, with 8 bases identical to TRBD1. CDR3 size: 15 residues. CDR1 is KGHSH and CDR2 is LQKENI in the germline V gene. Unmatched junction bases numbered 9, after V lost 3 bases and J lost 6 bases. Written as DNA, the CDR3 is TGTGCCAGCTCACCGCTACCAGGGGGCGAAAATGGCTACACCTTC. As protein: CASSPLPGGENGYTF.